This TCR beta chain was sequenced for a study of human T cells and chemical hapten exposure (dated by TCRdb to the early 2020s). At the level of the whole study: Libraries were combined into a pool for sequencing, and differences in TCR yield between samples came mainly from small differences in library volumes within the pool. Peripheral blood TCR repertoire changes were tracked in vivo in alopecia patients during primary and secondary sensitization to the hapten diphenylcyclopropenone (DPC). Both TCR alpha and TCR beta chains were sequenced from each blood RNA sample.

V lost 3 bases and J lost 10 bases; the stretch between them is 18 bases long. CDR1 is given as MNHNS and CDR2 as SASEGT, both from the germline V gene. Spanning cysteine to phenylalanine, the CDR3 consists of 14 amino acids. The only DNA kept is the CDR3, 42 bases in frame from the first base. Unfractionated whole blood was collected in Tempus Blood RNA tubes, and total RNA was extracted from that blood. Five or six healthy volunteers served as TCR sequencing controls and were bled at day 0, 2 weeks and 6 weeks. This clonotype occurred a few times. Which antigen it targets is not known. The input lacks base qualities; no much larger clone sits a single base away. Broader findings and caveats from the paper: After repeated subsampling, the strength of the expansion versus patch-test correlation and the threshold at which it became significant changed. No change with DPC sensitization was found in the number of TCRs above 1 in 1000 frequency, and no evidence of global repertoire structure alterations was found.

Libraries were prepared through 5' RACE. The sample was run on an Illumina MiSeq. During library preparation, unique molecular identifiers were attached to individual cDNA molecules so that TCRs could be counted in a quantitative, reproducible way. The authors' pipeline ran thus. Samples had a median of about 96,000 TCRs, with a range from roughly 20,000 to 690,600. V, J and CDR3 annotation of the TCR reads was performed with the Decombinator software suite. For PS versus PT1 abundance plots, all samples were subsampled to the same number of TCRs (28,000). TCRs were defined as expanded if absent before sensitization and observed at least eight times at the 2-week time point. TCRdb passed the public sequencing reads through fastp at Q25 and MiXCR, retaining productive beta sequences. Merged by CDR3 protein, the rows form single entries marked with the most common genes and DNA. The V and J calls were not made by the authors but by TCRdb's processing. The sample table contains roughly 82,000 distinct CDR3 sequences; only one count was recorded for around a sixth of them. The top ten constitute almost 7% of the sample.

This receptor was identified in a female donor in good health. This chain joins TRBV6-1 to TRBJ1-1; TRBD1 is possibly the D segment (6 matching bases). The nucleotide sequence is TGTGCCAGCAGTGAGGCAGGGGCAGTTCTGATAGCTTTCTTT. Its translation is CASSEAGAVLIAFF.